The T cell receptor beta chain described here comes from a study of CD8+ T cells in alopecia areata. For the study at large: Treated patients were given oral tofacitinib, which was dosed at 5 to 10 mg twice daily. For 6 to 18 months, tofacitinib was taken, and 6 months off drug followed. Study conclusions and caveats: Normal scalp showed lower clonality than lesional scalp, especially alopecia totalis/universalis.

Noted treatment: oral pan-JAK inhibitor, 5-10 mg twice daily. T lymphocytes (CD4+ and CD8+) were sorted from PBMCs. After isolation, RNA underwent reverse transcription to generate cDNA as the sequencing template. Profiling relied on immunoSEQ multiplex PCR, and the TCRdb table lists in-frame clones only, not all of them. The sample lists some 240,000 clones, about three fifths seen once, with roughly 1.5% in the top ten. This clone came up a few times. Its antigen remains unidentified. Per germline, CDR1 SGHVS and CDR2 FNYEAQ. V was trimmed by 3 bases and J by 3 bases, leaving 12 bases between them. The length of the CDR3 is 15 residues.

The material was CD4+ T cells sorted from blood, obtained at week 4, from a patient treated with tofacitinib. The chain is built from TRBV7-6 and TRBJ2-1; no clear D gene. This clonotype originated in a human donor with alopecia areata. Here the CDR3 reads CASSLTGRNYNEQFF. The DNA of the CDR3 is TGTGCCAGCAGCTTGACCGGACGCAACTACAATGAGCAGTTCTTC. The full variable domain, its missing parts supplied by reference TRBV7-6 and TRBJ2-1, is GAGVSQSPRYKVTKRGQDVALRCDPISGHVSLYWYRQALGQGPEFLTYFNYEAQQDKSGLPNDRFSAERPEGSISTLTIQRTEQRDSAMYRCASSLTGRNYNEQFFGPGTRLTVL.